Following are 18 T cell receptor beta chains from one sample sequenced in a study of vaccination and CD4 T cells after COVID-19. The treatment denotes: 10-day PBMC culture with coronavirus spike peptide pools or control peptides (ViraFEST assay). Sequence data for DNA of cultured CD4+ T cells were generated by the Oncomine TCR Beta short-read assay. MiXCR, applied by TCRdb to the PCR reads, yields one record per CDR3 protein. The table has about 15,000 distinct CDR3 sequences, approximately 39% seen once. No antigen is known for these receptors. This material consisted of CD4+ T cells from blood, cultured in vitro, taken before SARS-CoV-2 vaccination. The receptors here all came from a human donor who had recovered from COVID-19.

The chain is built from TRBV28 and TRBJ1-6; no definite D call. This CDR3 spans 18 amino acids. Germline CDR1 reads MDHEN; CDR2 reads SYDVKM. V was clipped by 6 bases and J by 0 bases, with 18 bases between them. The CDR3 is CASSLAMGSASYNSPLHF. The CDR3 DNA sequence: TGTGCCAGCAGCCTAGCCATGGGTTCAGCCTCCTATAATTCACCCCTCCACTTT.

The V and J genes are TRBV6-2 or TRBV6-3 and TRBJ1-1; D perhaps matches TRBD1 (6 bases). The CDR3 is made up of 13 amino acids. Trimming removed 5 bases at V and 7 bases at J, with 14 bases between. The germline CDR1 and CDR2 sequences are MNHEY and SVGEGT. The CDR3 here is CASSRTGAVEAFF. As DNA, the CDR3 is TGTGCCAGCAGTCGGACGGGGGCTGTTGAAGCTTTCTTT.

CDR3 residues: CASRSVGSYGYTF. For the CDR3, the DNA is TGTGCCAGCAGATCGGTGGGGAGCTATGGCTACACCTTC. The V gene is TRBV12-3 or TRBV12-4, the J gene TRBJ1-2; D gene uncertain. The CDR3 spans 13 residues. V lost 6 bases and J lost 4, with 12 bases in between.

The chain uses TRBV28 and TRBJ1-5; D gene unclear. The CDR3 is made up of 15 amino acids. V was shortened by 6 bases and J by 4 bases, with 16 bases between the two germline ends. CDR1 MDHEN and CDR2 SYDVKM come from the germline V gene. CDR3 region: CASRDSGLGNQPQHF. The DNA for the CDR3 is TGTGCCAGCAGGGATTCTGGCTTAGGTAATCAGCCCCAGCATTTT.

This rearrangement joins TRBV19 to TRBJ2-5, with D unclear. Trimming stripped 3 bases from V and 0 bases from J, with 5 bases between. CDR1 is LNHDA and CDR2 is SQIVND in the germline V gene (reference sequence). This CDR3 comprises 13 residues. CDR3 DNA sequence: TGTGCCAGTAGTATTGGGGACCAAGAGACCCAGTACTTC. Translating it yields CASSIGDQETQYF.

DNA for the CDR3: TGTGCCAGCACCCAGACTAGCGCGGAGAGGGTCACCGGGGAGCTGTTTTTT. It is translated as CASTQTSAERVTGELFF. The gene calls are TRBV6-1 and TRBJ2-2; TRBD2 matches at 8 bases. Unmatched junction bases numbered 14, after V lost 7 bases and J lost 4 bases. Germline V lookup: CDR1 MNHNS, CDR2 SASEGT. The CDR3 has 17 residues.

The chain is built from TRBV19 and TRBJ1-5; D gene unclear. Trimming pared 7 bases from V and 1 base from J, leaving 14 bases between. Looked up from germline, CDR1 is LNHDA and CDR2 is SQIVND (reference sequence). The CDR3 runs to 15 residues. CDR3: CASNSQGISNQPQHF. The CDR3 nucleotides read TGTGCCAGTAACTCCCAAGGCATCAGCAATCAGCCCCAGCATTTT.

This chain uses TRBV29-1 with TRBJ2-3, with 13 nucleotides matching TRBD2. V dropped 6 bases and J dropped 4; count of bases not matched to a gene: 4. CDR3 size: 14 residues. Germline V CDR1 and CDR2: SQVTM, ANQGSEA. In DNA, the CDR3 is TGCAGCGTGGGAACTAGCGGGGGGGCAGATACGCAGTATTTT. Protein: CSVGTSGGADTQYF.

The CDR3 sequence: CASSPGQGRNEQYF. As DNA, the CDR3 is TGTGCCAGCAGCCCCGGACAGGGACGGAACGAGCAGTACTTC. The chain carries TRBV5-4 and TRBJ2-7, with 8 bases fitting TRBD1. CDR3 size: 14 residues. From germline, CDR1 is SGHNT and CDR2 YYREEE (reference sequence). Trimming at V came to 4 bases and at J to 5 bases, leaving 8 bases not matched to a gene.

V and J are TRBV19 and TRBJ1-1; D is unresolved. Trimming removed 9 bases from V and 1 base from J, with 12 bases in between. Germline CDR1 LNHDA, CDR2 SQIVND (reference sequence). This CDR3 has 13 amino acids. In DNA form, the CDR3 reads TGTGCCAGCACGCATACGAAGAACACTGAAGCTTTCTTT. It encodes CASTHTKNTEAFF.

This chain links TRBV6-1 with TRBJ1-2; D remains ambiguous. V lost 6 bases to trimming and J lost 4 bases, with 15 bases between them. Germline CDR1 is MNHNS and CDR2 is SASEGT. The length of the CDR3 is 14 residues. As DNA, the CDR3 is TGTGCCAGCAGGTCCGGAGGCCTAGGCTATGGCTACACCTTC. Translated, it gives CASRSGGLGYGYTF.

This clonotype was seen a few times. The DNA for the CDR3 is TGCAGTGCTAGAGCCAGACGTGGGACACTTAACACTGAAGCTTTCTTT. Its protein is CSARARRGTLNTEAFF. The genes are TRBV20-1 and TRBJ1-1, with D possibly being TRBD1 (6 bases). The CDR3 loop spans 16 amino acids. The germline V gene encodes CDR1 DFQATT and CDR2 SNEGSKA (reference sequence). V was trimmed by 1 base and J by 2 bases, leaving 17 bases between them.

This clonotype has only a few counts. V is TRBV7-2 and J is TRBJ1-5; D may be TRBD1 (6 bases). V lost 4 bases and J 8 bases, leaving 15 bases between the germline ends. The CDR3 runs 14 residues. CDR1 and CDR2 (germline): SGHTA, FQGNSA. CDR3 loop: CASSYQGGGEPQHF. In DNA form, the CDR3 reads TGTGCCAGCAGCTATCAGGGAGGGGGAGAGCCCCAGCATTTT.

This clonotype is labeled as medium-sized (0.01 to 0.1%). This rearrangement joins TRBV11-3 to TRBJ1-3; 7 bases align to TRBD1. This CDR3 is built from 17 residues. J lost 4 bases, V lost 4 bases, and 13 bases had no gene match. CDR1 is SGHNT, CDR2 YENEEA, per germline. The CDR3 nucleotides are TGTGCCAGCAGCTCCGTCCGGGACAGTGGGACCGGAAACACCATATATTTT. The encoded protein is CASSSVRDSGTGNTIYF.

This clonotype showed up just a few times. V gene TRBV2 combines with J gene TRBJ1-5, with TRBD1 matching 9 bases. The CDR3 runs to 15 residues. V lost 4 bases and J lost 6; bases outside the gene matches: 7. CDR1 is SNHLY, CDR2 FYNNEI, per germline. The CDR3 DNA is TGTGCCAGCAGTGCAGAACAGGGGGCTGGTCAGCCCCAGCATTTT. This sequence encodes CASSAEQGAGQPQHF.

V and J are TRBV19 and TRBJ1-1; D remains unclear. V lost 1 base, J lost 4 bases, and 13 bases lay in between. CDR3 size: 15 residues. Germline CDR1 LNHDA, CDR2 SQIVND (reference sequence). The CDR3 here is CASSIGLNRGTEAFF. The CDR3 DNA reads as TGTGCCAGTAGTATAGGGCTCAATCGCGGCACTGAAGCTTTCTTT.

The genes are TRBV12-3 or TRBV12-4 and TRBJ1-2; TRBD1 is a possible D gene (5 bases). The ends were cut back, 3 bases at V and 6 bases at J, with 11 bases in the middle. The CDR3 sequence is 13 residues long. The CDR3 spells CASSLLQGNGYTF. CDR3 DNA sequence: TGTGCCAGCAGTTTGCTTCAGGGTAATGGCTACACCTTC.

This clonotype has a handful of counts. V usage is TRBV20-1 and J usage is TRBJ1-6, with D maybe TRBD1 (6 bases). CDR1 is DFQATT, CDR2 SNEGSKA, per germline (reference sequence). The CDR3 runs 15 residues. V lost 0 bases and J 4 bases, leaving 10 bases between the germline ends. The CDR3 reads CSAREGGQYNSPLHF. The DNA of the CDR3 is TGCAGTGCTAGAGAGGGCGGACAGTATAATTCACCCCTCCACTTT.